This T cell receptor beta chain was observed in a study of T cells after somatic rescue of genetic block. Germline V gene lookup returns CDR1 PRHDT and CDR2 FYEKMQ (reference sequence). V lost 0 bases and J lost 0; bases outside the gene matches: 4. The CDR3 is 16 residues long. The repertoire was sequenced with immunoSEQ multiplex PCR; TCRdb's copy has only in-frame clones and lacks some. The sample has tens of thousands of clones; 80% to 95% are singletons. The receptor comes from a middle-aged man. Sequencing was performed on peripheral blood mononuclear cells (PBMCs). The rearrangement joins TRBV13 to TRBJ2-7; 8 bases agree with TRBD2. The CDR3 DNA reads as TGTGCCAGCAGCTTAGGTGGACTAGCCAGCTCCTACGAGCAGTACTTC. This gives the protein CASSLGGLASSYEQYF.